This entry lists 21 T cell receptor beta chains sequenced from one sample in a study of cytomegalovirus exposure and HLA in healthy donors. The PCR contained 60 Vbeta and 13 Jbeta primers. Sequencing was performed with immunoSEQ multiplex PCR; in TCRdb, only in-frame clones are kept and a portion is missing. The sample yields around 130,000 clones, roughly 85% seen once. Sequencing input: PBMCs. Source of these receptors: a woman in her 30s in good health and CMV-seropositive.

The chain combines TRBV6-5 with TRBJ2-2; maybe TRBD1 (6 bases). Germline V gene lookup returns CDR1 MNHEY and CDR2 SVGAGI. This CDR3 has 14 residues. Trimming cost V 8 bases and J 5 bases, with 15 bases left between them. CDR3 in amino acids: CASGPDSWTGELFF. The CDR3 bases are TGTGCCAGCGGCCCGGACAGCTGGACCGGGGAGCTGTTTTTT.

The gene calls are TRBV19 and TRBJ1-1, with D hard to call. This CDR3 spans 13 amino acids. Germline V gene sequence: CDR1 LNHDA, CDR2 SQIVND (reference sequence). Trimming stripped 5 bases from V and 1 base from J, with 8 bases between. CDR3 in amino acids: CASSVTGNTEAFF. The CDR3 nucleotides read TGTGCCAGTAGTGTCACGGGGAACACTGAAGCTTTCTTT.

The CDR3 nucleotides are TGTGCCAGCAGTTTGGGCCCGGCGGGATCACGGGCAGGTGAGCAGTTCTTC. It translates to CASSLGPAGSRAGEQFF. The V and J genes are TRBV27 and TRBJ2-1; D is possibly TRBD2 (6 bases). This CDR3 spans 17 amino acids. The V end was cut by 3 bases, the J end by 9 bases, with 24 bases between. CDR1 is MNHEY, CDR2 SMNVEV, per germline (reference sequence).

CDR3 DNA: TGTGCCAGCAGCTTAGACAGGGCCACCGGGGAGCTGTTTTTT. Amino acid sequence: CASSLDRATGELFF. This chain joins TRBV11-2 and TRBJ2-2, with D possibly TRBD1 on 5 matching bases. The CDR3 length is 14 residues. Per germline, CDR1 SGHAT and CDR2 FQNNGV. The V and J ends lost 0 bases and 4 bases respectively, with 6 bases between them.

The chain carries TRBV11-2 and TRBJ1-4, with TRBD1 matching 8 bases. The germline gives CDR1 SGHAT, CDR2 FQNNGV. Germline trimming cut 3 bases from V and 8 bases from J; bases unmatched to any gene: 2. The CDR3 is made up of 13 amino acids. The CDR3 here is CASSLGQAEKLFF. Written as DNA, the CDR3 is TGTGCCAGCAGCTTGGGACAGGCAGAAAAACTGTTTTTT.

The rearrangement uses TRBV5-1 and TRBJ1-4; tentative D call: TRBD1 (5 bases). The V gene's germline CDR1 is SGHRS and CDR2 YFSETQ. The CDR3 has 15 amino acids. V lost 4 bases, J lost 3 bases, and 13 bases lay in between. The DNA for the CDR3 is TGCGCCAGCAGCCCAGACAGTCAGCCTAATGAAAAACTGTTTTTT. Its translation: CASSPDSQPNEKLFF.

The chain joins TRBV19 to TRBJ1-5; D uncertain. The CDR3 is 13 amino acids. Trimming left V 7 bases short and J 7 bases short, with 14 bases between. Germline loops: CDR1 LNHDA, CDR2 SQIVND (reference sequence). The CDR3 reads CASIAQTGQPQHF. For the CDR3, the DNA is TGTGCCAGTATCGCCCAGACCGGGCAGCCCCAGCATTTT.

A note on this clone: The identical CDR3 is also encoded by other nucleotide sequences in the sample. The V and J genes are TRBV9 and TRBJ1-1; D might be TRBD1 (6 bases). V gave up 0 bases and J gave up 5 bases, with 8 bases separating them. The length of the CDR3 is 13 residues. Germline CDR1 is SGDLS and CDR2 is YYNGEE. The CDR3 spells CASSVVTGTEAFF. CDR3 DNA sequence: TGTGCCAGCAGCGTAGTCACAGGGACTGAAGCTTTCTTT.

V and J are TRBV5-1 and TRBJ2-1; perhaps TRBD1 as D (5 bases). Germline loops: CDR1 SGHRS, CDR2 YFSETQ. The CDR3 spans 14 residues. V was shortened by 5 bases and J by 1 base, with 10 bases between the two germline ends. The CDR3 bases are TGCGCCAGCAGGTCGACAGATTCCTACAATGAGCAGTTCTTC. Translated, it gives CASRSTDSYNEQFF.

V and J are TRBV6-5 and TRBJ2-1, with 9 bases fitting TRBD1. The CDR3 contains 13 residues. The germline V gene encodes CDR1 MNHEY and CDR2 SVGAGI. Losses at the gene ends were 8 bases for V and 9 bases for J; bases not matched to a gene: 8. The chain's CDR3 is CASLKTGGTEQFF. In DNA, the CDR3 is TGTGCCAGCTTGAAAACAGGGGGCACTGAGCAGTTCTTC.

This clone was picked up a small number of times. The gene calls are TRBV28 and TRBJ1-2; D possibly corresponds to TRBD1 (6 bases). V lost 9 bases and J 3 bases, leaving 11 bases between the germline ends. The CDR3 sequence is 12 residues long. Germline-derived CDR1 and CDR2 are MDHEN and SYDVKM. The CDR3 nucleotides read TGTGCCAGTGGGGGGGCGGACTATGGCTACACCTTC. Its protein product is CASGGADYGYTF.

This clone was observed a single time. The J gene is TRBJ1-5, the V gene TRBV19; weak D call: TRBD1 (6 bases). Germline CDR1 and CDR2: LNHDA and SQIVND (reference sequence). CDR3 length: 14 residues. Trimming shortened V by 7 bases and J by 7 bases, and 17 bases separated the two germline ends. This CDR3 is CASMGRGGRQPQHF. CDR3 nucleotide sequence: TGTGCCAGTATGGGCAGGGGCGGAAGACAGCCCCAGCATTTT.

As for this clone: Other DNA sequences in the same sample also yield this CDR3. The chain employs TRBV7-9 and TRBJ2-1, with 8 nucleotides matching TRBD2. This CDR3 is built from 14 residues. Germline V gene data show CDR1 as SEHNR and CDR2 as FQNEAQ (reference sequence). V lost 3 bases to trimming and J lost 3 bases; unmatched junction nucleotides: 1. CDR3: CASSLLAGYNEQFF. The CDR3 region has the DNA TGTGCCAGCAGCTTGCTAGCGGGCTACAATGAGCAGTTCTTC.

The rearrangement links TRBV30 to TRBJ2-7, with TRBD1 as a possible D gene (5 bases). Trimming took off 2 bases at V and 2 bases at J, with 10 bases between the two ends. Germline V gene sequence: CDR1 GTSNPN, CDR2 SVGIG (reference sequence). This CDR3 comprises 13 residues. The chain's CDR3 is CAWSSKTAYEQYF. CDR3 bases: TGTGCCTGGAGTTCCAAGACAGCCTACGAGCAGTACTTC.

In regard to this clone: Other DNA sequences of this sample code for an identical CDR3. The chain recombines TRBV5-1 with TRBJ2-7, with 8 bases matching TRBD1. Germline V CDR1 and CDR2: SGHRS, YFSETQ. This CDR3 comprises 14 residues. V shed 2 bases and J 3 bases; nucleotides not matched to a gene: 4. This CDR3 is CASSLGQGGYEQYF. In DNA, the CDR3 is TGCGCCAGCAGCTTAGGACAGGGCGGCTACGAGCAGTACTTC.

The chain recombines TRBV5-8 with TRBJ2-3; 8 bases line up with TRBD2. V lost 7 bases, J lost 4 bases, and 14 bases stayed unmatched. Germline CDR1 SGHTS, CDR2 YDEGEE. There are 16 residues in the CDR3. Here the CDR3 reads CASAPGAGGRADTQYF. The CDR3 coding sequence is TGTGCCAGCGCTCCGGGGGCGGGGGGCCGGGCAGATACGCAGTATTTT.

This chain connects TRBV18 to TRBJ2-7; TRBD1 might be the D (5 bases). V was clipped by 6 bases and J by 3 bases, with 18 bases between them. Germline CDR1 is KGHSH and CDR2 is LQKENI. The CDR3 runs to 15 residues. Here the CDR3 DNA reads TGTGCCAGCTCCCCGAACAGGCGGAGCTACTACGAGCAGTACTTC. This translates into CASSPNRRSYYEQYF.

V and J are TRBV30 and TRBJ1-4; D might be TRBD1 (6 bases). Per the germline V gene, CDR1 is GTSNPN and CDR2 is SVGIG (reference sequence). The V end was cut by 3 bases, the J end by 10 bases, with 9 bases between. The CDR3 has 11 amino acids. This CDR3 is CAWRAQGKLFF. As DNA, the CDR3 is TGTGCCTGGAGAGCACAGGGAAAACTGTTTTTT.

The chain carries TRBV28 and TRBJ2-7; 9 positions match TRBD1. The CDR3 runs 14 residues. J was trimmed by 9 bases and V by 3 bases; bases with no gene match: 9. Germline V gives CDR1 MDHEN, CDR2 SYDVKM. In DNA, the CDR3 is TGTGCCAGCAGTTTTAACAGGGGGCTCCAACGGCAGTACTTC. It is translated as CASSFNRGLQRQYF.

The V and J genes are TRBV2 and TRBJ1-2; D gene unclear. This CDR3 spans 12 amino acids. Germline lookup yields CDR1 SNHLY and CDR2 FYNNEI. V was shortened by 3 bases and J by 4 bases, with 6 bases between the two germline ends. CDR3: CASSEQAYGYTF. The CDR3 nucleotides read TGTGCCAGCAGTGAGCAGGCCTATGGCTACACCTTC.

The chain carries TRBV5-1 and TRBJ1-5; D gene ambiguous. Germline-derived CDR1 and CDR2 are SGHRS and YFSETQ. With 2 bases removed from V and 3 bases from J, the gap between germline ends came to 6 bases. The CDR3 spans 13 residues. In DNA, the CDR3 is TGCGCCAGCAGCTTTGACACCAATCAGCCCCAGCATTTT. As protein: CASSFDTNQPQHF.